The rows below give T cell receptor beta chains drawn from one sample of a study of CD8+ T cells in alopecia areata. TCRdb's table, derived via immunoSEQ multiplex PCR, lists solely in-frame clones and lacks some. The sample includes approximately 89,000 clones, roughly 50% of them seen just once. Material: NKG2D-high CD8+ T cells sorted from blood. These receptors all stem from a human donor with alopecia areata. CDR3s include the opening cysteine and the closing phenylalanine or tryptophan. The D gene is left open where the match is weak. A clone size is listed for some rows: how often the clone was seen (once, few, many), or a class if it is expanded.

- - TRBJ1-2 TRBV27 TGTGCCAGCAGTTCAGACAGTTGGAGCTACACCTTC CASSSDSWSYTF
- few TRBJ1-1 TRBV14 TGTGCCAGCAGCAGCCCAGGCGCTGAAGCTTTCTTT CASSSPGAEAFF
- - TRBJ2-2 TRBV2 TGTGCCAGAAGGGCCCCAACCGGGGAGCTGTTTTTT CARRAPTGELFF
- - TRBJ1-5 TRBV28 TGTGCCAGCAGTTTATCAGGGAGTAGTCAGCCCCAGCATTTT CASSLSGSSQPQHF
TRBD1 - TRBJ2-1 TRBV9 TGTGCCAGCAGCAACAATCCCGTCCGGGACAGGGTACCCGCGGGGCAGTTCTTC CASSNNPVRDRVPAGQFF
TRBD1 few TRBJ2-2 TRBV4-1 TGCGCCAGCAGCGACAGGGTTACCGGGGAGCTGTTTTTT CASSDRVTGELFF
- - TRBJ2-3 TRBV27 TGTGCCAGCAGTTCTGTAGATGGGCTAAGCACAGATACGCAGTATTTT CASSSVDGLSTDTQYF
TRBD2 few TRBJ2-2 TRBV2 TGTGCCAGCAGTCCACAGCGGGGCGCCACCCGGTATACCGGGGAGCTGTTTTTT CASSPQRGATRYTGELFF
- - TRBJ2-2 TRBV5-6 TGTGCCAGCAGCCAAGTACGCGGGGAGCTGTTTTTT CASSQVRGELFF
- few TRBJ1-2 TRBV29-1 TGCAGCGGAGGTCCCTTCGGCGCAGGAGTAAACTATGGCTACACCTTC CSGGPFGAGVNYGYTF
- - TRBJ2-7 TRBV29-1 TGCAGCGTTGAATCCCCGTCCTACGAGCAGTACTTC CSVESPSYEQYF
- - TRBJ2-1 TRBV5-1 TGCGCCAGCAGCTTGGTTGGGGTCTCAACTTCTCACAATGAGCAGTTCTTC CASSLVGVSTSHNEQFF
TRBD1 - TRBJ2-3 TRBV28 TGTGCCAGCAGTTGGGGACAGGGGGCACCAGATACGCAGTATTTT CASSWGQGAPDTQYF
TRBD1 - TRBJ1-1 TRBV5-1 TGCGCCAGCAGCTGGGGGACAGGGGGCGCGGAAGCTTTCTTT CASSWGTGGAEAFF
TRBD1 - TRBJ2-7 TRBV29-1 TGCAGCGCAGATCCGGGACAGGGGGGCGAGCAGTACTTC CSADPGQGGEQYF
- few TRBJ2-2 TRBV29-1 TGCAGCGTTGAAGACAGGAGGGCCGGGGAGCTGTTTTTT CSVEDRRAGELFF
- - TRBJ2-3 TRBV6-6 TGTGCCAGCACCGTCGGTGGGGATACGCAGTATTTT CASTVGGDTQYF
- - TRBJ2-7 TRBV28 TGTGCCAGCAGTTCGGACTCTTACGAGCAGTACTTC CASSSDSYEQYF
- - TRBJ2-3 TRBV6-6 TGTGCCGTCTCAGAGGGCACAGATACGCAGTATTTT CAVSEGTDTQYF
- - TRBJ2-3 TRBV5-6 TGTGCCAGCAGCTTGGGGACGAACTTTGGCACAGATACGCAGTATTTT CASSLGTNFGTDTQYF
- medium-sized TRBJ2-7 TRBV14 TGTGCCAGCAGCCAAGACGGTACCTACGAGCAGTACTTC CASSQDGTYEQYF
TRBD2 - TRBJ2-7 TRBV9 TGTGCCAGCAGCGTAGATGGGCGGGAGTTGGACGAGCAGTACTTC CASSVDGRELDEQYF
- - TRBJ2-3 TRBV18 TGTGCCAGCTCTGTCAGGGGCAATACGCAGTATTTT CASSVRGNTQYF
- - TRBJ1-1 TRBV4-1 TGCGCCAGCAGCCAAGTAATGAACACTGAAGCTTTCTTT CASSQVMNTEAFF
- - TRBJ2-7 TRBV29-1 TGCAGCGTTGTGCCGAGGGGCGGGACCCCCTACGAGCAGTACTTC CSVVPRGGTPYEQYF
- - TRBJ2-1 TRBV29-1 TGCAGCGTTGACCTAGCTCGTTATCAGTTCTTC CSVDLARYQFF
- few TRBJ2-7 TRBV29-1 TGCAGCGTTGAAGCCTCGGACCATCTAGGGTACGAGCAGTACTTC CSVEASDHLGYEQYF
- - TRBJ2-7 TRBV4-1 TGCGCCAGCAGCCTAGGACAAGGGTCCTACGAGCAGTACTTC CASSLGQGSYEQYF
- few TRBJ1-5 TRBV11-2 TGTGCCAGCAGCTTAGGAGGGGACAGCAATCAGCCCCAGCATTTT CASSLGGDSNQPQHF
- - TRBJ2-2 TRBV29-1 TGCAGCGTTGAACCTGCAGCCTCGAACACCGGGGAGCTGTTTTTT CSVEPAASNTGELFF
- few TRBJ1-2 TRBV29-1 TGCAGCGTGTCAGGGGCAGGGGACTATGGCTACACCTTC CSVSGAGDYGYTF
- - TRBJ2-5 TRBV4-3 TGCGCCAGCAGCCACAAGGACAGCCCGCAAGAGACCCAGTACTTC CASSHKDSPQETQYF
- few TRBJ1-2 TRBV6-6 TGTGCCAGCAGTTACGTCCCACTGGGCTATGGCTACACCTTC CASSYVPLGYGYTF
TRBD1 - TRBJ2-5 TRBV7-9 TGTGCCAGCAGCTTAAGGGACAGGGTTTCGGAGACCCAGTACTTC CASSLRDRVSETQYF
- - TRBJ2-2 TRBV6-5 TGTGCCAGCAGTACTTACAGGGTCGGGGAGCTGTTTTTT CASSTYRVGELFF
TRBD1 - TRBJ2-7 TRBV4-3 TGCGCCAGCAGCCAATACGGGACAGGGGAGTACGAGCAGTACTTC CASSQYGTGEYEQYF
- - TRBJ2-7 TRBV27 TGTGCCAGCAGTTTAAACAGGGCTGACTACGAGCAGTACTTC CASSLNRADYEQYF
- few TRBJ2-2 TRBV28 TGTGCCAGCAGTTTGGACAGCTGGGGCGGGGAGCTGTTTTTT CASSLDSWGGELFF
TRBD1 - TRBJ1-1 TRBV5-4 TGTGCCAGCAGCTTGTATGAGGAGGGGGCTGCTGAAGCTTTCTTT CASSLYEEGAAEAFF
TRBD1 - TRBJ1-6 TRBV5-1 TGCGCCAGCAGCAAGACAGGGACGCGGTCACCCCTCCACTTT CASSKTGTRSPLHF
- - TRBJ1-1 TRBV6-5 TGTGCCAGCAGTACGACAGGCACTGAAGCTTTCTTT CASSTTGTEAFF
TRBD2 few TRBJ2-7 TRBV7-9 TGTGCCAGCAGCTTACCCTCCCCGGGAGGGGACTACGAGCAGTACTTC CASSLPSPGGDYEQYF
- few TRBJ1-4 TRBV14 TGTGCCAGCAGCCTATCAGGACAGCTTTGGGAAAAACTGTTTTTT CASSLSGQLWEKLFF
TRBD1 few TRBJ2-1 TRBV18 TGTGCCAGCTCACCACCAGGGACAGGGGTTGGAATTGAGCAGTTCTTC CASSPPGTGVGIEQFF
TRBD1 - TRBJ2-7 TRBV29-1 TGCAGAGGAAAGGACAGGGCCAACGAGCAGTACTTC CRGKDRANEQYF
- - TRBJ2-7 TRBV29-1 TGCAGCGTCGCTACAGACTACGAGCAGTACTTC CSVATDYEQYF
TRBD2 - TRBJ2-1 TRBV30 TGTGCCTGGAGGATAGCGGGGGGCCCCCATGAGCAGTTCTTC CAWRIAGGPHEQFF
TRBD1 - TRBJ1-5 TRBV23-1 TGCGCCGTCTCGCGCCGGGACAGACCTATAGCAAATCAGCCCCAGCATTTT CAVSRRDRPIANQPQHF
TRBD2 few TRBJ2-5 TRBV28 TGTGCCAGCAGTTTAGGGTCTAGCGGGGACTTTGAGACCCAGTACTTC CASSLGSSGDFETQYF
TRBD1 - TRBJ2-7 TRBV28 TGTGTCACAGCAGGGGGTGGGGTCGAGCAGTACTTC CVTAGGGVEQYF
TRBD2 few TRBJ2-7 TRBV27 TGTGCCAGCAGTTTAACAGCTAGCGGGAGCTCCTACGAGCAGTACTTC CASSLTASGSSYEQYF
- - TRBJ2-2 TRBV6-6 TGTGCCAGCAGCTCCTCGGGGGCCACGAACACCGGGGAGCTGTTTTTT CASSSSGATNTGELFF